Below are 32 T cell receptor beta chains sequenced from a single sample in a study of CD8+ T cells in alopecia areata. RNA extraction was followed by reverse transcription into cDNA, which acted as the sequencing template. Profiled with immunoSEQ multiplex PCR; TCRdb holds only in-frame clones, not every one. The sample contains roughly 200,000 clones, about 40% of which appear only once. Treatment here: oral pan-JAK inhibitor, 5-10 mg twice daily. This sample comprised CD4+ T cells sorted from blood, obtained at roughly week 36, from a patient treated with tofacitinib. The origin of the receptors is a human donor with alopecia areata.

J is TRBJ2-1 and V is TRBV29-1; no clear D gene. Looked up from germline, CDR1 is SQVTM and CDR2 is ANQGSEA. V gave up 4 bases and J gave up 4 bases, with 14 bases separating them. This CDR3 is 14 amino acids long. The DNA of the CDR3 is TGCAGCGTTGGAACTCTGAATTTTTACAATGAGCAGTTCTTC. It yields the protein CSVGTLNFYNEQFF.

This clone was observed a few times. The genes are TRBV28 and TRBJ2-1; no definite D call. The CDR3 is 13 amino acids. Trimming left V 6 bases short and J 8 bases short, with 14 bases between. CDR1 is MDHEN and CDR2 is SYDVKM in the germline V gene. Here the CDR3 DNA reads TGTGCCAGCAGCAGATGGCGTGGGGATGAGCAGTTCTTC. Encoded protein: CASSRWRGDEQFF.

The table lists this clone with a few counts. The chain couples TRBV7-7 to TRBJ2-3, with TRBD2 matching 11 bases. The V gene end was trimmed by 1 base and the J gene end by 6 bases; junction bases not matched to a gene: 3. Germline V gene sequence: CDR1 SSHAT, CDR2 FNYEAQ (reference sequence). This CDR3 contains 15 residues. In DNA, the CDR3 is TGTGCCAGCAGCTTAGTAGTAGCGGGAGGGGATACGCAGTATTTT. Translated: CASSLVVAGGDTQYF.

There are a few counts of this clone. V and J are TRBV9 and TRBJ2-1, with 9 positions matching TRBD2. CDR1 and CDR2 (germline): SGDLS, YYNGEE. Losses at the gene ends were 4 bases for V and 4 bases for J; bases not matched to a gene: 6. The CDR3 runs 15 residues. This CDR3 reads CASSPTSGGYNEQFF. The CDR3 DNA reads TGTGCCAGCAGCCCGACTAGCGGAGGGTACAATGAGCAGTTCTTC.

The V call is TRBV23-1, the J call TRBJ1-1; no reliable D call. TRBV23-1 is marked as an open reading frame, function uncertain. Trimming cost V 0 bases and J 8 bases, with 10 bases left between them. The CDR3 spans 13 residues. CDR3 sequence reads: CASSQSQPHEAFF. As DNA, the CDR3 is TGCGCCAGCAGTCAATCTCAACCCCACGAAGCTTTCTTT.

The chain employs TRBV15 and TRBJ2-1, with D tentatively TRBD1 (6 bases). Trimming removed 2 bases from V and 15 bases from J, with 14 bases in between. Germline CDR1 reads LNHNV; CDR2 reads YYDKDF (reference sequence). The CDR3 consists of 12 residues. The CDR3 loop is CATSRNEGVGFF. The CDR3, as DNA: TGTGCCACCAGCAGAAACGAGGGGGTAGGGTTCTTC.

This clone is a singleton in its sample. The CDR3 is CSVEDGRTEAFF. The DNA of the CDR3 is TGCAGCGTTGAAGATGGGCGGACTGAAGCTTTCTTT. The chain employs TRBV29-1 and TRBJ1-1; D gene ambiguous. The CDR3 runs 12 residues. Germline CDR1 is SQVTM and CDR2 is ANQGSEA. The V end lost 0 bases, the J end lost 5 bases, and 7 bases lay between the germline ends.

The sample holds one count of this clone. This sequence joins TRBV5-6 and TRBJ1-5, with D perhaps matching TRBD1 (6 bases). This CDR3 is 17 amino acids long. Germline V gives CDR1 SGHDT, CDR2 YYEEEE. Trimming removed 4 bases from V and 1 base from J, with 18 bases in between. The CDR3 sequence: CASSTRGGLLSNQPQHF. CDR3 bases: TGTGCCAGCAGCACGAGAGGGGGTCTGTTGAGCAATCAGCCCCAGCATTTT.

The chain recombines TRBV5-1 with TRBJ2-5, with TRBD1 matching over 8 bases. The CDR3 is 15 amino acids. The V and J ends lost 5 bases and 1 base, in that order; junction bases with no gene match: 7. The V gene's germline CDR1 is SGHRS and CDR2 YFSETQ. The CDR3 DNA sequence: TGCGCCAGCAGTGCCGGGACAGGACTCCAAGAGACCCAGTACTTC. Its translation is CASSAGTGLQETQYF.

This chain links TRBV18 with TRBJ2-7; 7 positions agree with TRBD1. CDR3 size: 13 residues. Germline V gives CDR1 KGHSH, CDR2 LQKENI. Germline trimming cut 3 bases from V and 4 bases from J; bases unmatched to any gene: 3. CDR3 sequence: CASSPGQEYEQYF. CDR3 DNA: TGTGCCAGCTCACCCGGACAGGAGTACGAGCAGTACTTC.

This clone was counted between two and nine times. V and J are TRBV6-5 and TRBJ1-2, with 7 bases fitting TRBD1. The CDR3 contains 15 residues. The V segment lost 6 bases and the J segment 3 bases; nucleotides outside the gene matches: 10. Germline V CDR1 and CDR2: MNHEY, SVGAGI. The CDR3 loop reads CASSPTGLRDYGYTF. DNA of the CDR3: TGTGCCAGCAGCCCGACAGGGTTACGGGACTATGGCTACACCTTC.

This clone has ten or more counts. The J gene is TRBJ2-5, the V gene TRBV29-1; TRBD1 agrees at 7 bases. V lost 8 bases to trimming and J lost 1 base; unmatched junction nucleotides: 10. The CDR3 spans 14 residues. CDR1 is SQVTM and CDR2 is ANQGSEA in the germline V gene. The CDR3 coding sequence is TGCAGCTTTAGGCCGGGACAGCTCCAAGAGACCCAGTACTTC. It encodes CSFRPGQLQETQYF.

This clone was counted between two and nine times. The rearrangement joins TRBV7-9 to TRBJ2-7; no clear D. CDR1 is SEHNR and CDR2 is FQNEAQ in the germline V gene (reference sequence). The V and J ends lost 5 bases and 1 base respectively, with 18 bases between them. CDR3 size: 16 residues. The CDR3 nucleotides read TGTGCCAGCAGCCATTCCGAAGGAAGACCTTCCTACGAGCAGTACTTC. This sequence encodes CASSHSEGRPSYEQYF.

This clone occurred a few times. The chain has TRBV4-1 and TRBJ1-1; D gene unclear. The CDR3 is 16 residues long. Per the germline V gene, CDR1 is MGHRA and CDR2 is YSYEKL. V was clipped by 0 bases and J by 1 base, with 12 bases between them. As DNA, the CDR3 is TGCGCCAGCAGCCAAGATCACAGACTCCCGAACACTGAAGCTTTCTTT. Translating gives CASSQDHRLPNTEAFF.

V and J are TRBV4-3 and TRBJ2-2, with 10 nucleotides matching TRBD1. Germline assignment: CDR1 LGHNA and CDR2 YSLEER. This CDR3 is 15 amino acids long. J gave up 6 bases and V 4 bases, and 5 bases lay outside the gene matches. For the CDR3, the DNA is TGCGCCAGCAGCCTCCGGGACAGGGGCGCCGGGGAGCTGTTTTTT. It codes for CASSLRDRGAGELFF.

V is TRBV7-2 and J is TRBJ2-7; 8 bases agree with TRBD2. The V gene's germline CDR1 is SGHTA and CDR2 FQGNSA. Unmatched junction bases numbered 9, after V lost 5 bases and J lost 3 bases. The CDR3 sequence is 15 residues long. The chain's CDR3 is CASSRGGLGDYEQYF. In DNA form, the CDR3 reads TGTGCCAGCAGCCGCGGGGGGCTTGGCGACTACGAGCAGTACTTC.

This rearrangement joins TRBV6-5 to TRBJ1-1; D may be TRBD1 (5 bases). CDR1 MNHEY and CDR2 SVGAGI come from the germline V gene. The CDR3 has 15 residues. Trimming removed 6 bases at V and 0 bases at J, with 14 bases between. CDR3 in amino acids: CASSPSGPLNTEAFF. As DNA, the CDR3 is TGTGCCAGCAGCCCCTCGGGACCGCTGAACACTGAAGCTTTCTTT.

The rearrangement uses TRBV4-3 and TRBJ2-7; D possibly uses TRBD1 or TRBD2 (5 bases each). V was trimmed by 2 bases and J by 7 bases, leaving 15 bases between them. The CDR3 runs to 14 residues. Germline CDR1 reads LGHNA; CDR2 reads YSLEER. Here the CDR3 DNA reads TGCGCCAGCAGCCAAACAGACAGAACGGGGGAGCAGTACTTC. This translates into CASSQTDRTGEQYF.

This clone was found a few times. The chain is built from TRBV29-1 and TRBJ2-1; no clear D gene. The V end was cut by 3 bases, the J end by 10 bases, with 16 bases between. The V gene's germline CDR1 is SQVTM and CDR2 ANQGSEA. This CDR3 is built from 13 residues. The CDR3 is CSVDFTRSIEQFF. In nucleotides, the CDR3 is TGCAGCGTTGATTTTACAAGATCTATCGAGCAGTTCTTC.

The chain carries TRBV4-1 and TRBJ2-5; the D is unclear. V lost 4 bases, J lost 2 bases, and 14 bases lay in between. The CDR3 consists of 15 residues. The germline gives CDR1 MGHRA, CDR2 YSYEKL. The DNA for the CDR3 is TGCGCCAGCAGCCGGACGTGGCGGAGACAAGAGACCCAGTACTTC. Translating gives CASSRTWRRQETQYF.

This clone turned up a few times. This same CDR3 is encoded by further DNA sequences in the sample. The gene calls are TRBV18 and TRBJ2-7, with no clear D. The V end was cut by 6 bases, the J end by 0 bases, with 6 bases between. The V gene's germline CDR1 is KGHSH and CDR2 LQKENI. This CDR3 spans 12 amino acids. This chain's CDR3 is CASSPSSYEQYF. DNA for the CDR3: TGTGCCAGCTCCCCTAGCTCCTACGAGCAGTACTTC.

This rearrangement joins TRBV2 to TRBJ2-2; no reliable D call. CDR3 size: 13 residues. Per germline, CDR1 SNHLY and CDR2 FYNNEI. V shed 6 bases and J shed 4 bases, with 9 bases lying between them. In DNA, the CDR3 is TGTGCCAGCAGCCCACCCGCCACCGGGGAGCTGTTTTTT. Translated, it gives CASSPPATGELFF. The whole variable domain, remainder taken from reference TRBV2 and TRBJ2-2, is EPEVTQTPSHQVTQMGQEVILRCVPISNHLYFYWYRQILGQKVEFLVSFYNNEISEKSEIFDDQFSVERPDGSNFTLKIRSTKLEDSAMYFCASSPPATGELFFGEGSRLTVL.

The rearrangement links TRBV5-1 to TRBJ2-6; D gene uncertain. V dropped 0 bases and J dropped 4 bases, with 8 bases sitting between them. Germline V gives CDR1 SGHRS, CDR2 YFSETQ. CDR3 length: 15 amino acids. In DNA form, the CDR3 reads TGCGCCAGCAGCTTGGGTCCCGGGGGGGCCAACGTCCTGACTTTC. This codes for CASSLGPGGANVLTF.

Remarks on this clone: The junction differs from germline at one of its ends, possibly a read error. This rearrangement joins TRBV29-1 to TRBJ2-5, with a weak D call TRBD1 (6 bases). Germline assignment: CDR1 SQVTM and CDR2 ANQGSEA. The CDR3 has 14 residues. The CDR3 DNA sequence: TGCAGCGCTCGACCCGGGACAACGCAAGGGACCCAGTACTTC. Its protein product is CSARPGTTQGTQYF.

The chain couples TRBV9 to TRBJ2-3, with D perhaps matching TRBD2 (5 bases). Germline assignment: CDR1 SGDLS and CDR2 YYNGEE. V was pared by 3 bases and J by 0 bases, with 8 bases between. The CDR3 runs to 14 residues. Written as DNA, the CDR3 is TGTGCCAGCAGCGGAAGGACTAGCACAGATACGCAGTATTTT. This encodes CASSGRTSTDTQYF.

This clone was counted a few times. This chain joins TRBV29-1 and TRBJ2-1; 16 positions match TRBD2. CDR3 length: 16 residues. CDR1 and CDR2 from the germline V gene are SQVTM and ANQGSEA. J was trimmed by 5 bases and V by 8 bases; bases with no gene match: 9. Written as DNA, the CDR3 is TGCAGCTCAACGGGACTAGCGGGAGGGATTAACAATGAGCAGTTCTTC. It translates to CSSTGLAGGINNEQFF.

V usage is TRBV30 and J usage is TRBJ1-1; D gene unclear. Germline CDR1 reads GTSNPN; CDR2 reads SVGIG (reference sequence). Trimming took off 0 bases at V and 11 bases at J, with 16 bases between the two ends. CDR3 length equals 13 residues. CDR3 residues: CAWSVPPGGRAFF. Here the CDR3 DNA reads TGTGCCTGGAGTGTCCCGCCTGGAGGGAGGGCTTTCTTT.

This clone has just a few counts. The chain uses TRBV11-2 and TRBJ2-1, with D possibly TRBD1 on 6 matching bases. The CDR3 spans 14 residues. V lost 5 bases and J lost 11, with 19 bases in between. The germline gives CDR1 SGHAT, CDR2 FQNNGV. CDR3 region: CASSPTRNRDKQFF. The CDR3 region has the DNA TGTGCCAGCAGCCCTACCAGGAACAGGGACAAGCAGTTCTTC. The full variable domain, completed using reference TRBV11-2 and TRBJ2-1, is EAGVAQSPRYKIIEKRQSVAFWCNPISGHATLYWYQQILGQGPKLLIQFQNNGVVDDSQLPKDRFSAERLKGVDSTLKIQPAKLEDSAVYLCASSPTRNRDKQFFGPGTRLTVL.

V is TRBV9 and J is TRBJ2-5, with 8 bases lining up with TRBD1. This CDR3 is 15 amino acids long. The ends lost 0 bases at V and 2 bases at J; junction bases unmatched: 3. Germline assignment: CDR1 SGDLS and CDR2 YYNGEE. This CDR3 is CASSVGGTGQETQYF. CDR3 bases: TGTGCCAGCAGCGTAGGCGGGACAGGTCAAGAGACCCAGTACTTC.

This clone was counted between two and nine times. The J gene is TRBJ2-7, the V gene TRBV19; the D gene could be TRBD1 or TRBD2 (5 bases each). This CDR3 contains 16 residues. V dropped 2 bases and J dropped 2 bases, with 16 bases sitting between them. Looked up from germline, CDR1 is LNHDA and CDR2 is SQIVND (reference sequence). CDR3 nucleotides: TGTGCCAGTAGTATAATGGGGGTCGTTCCTACCTACGAGCAGTACTTC. Translating gives CASSIMGVVPTYEQYF.

CDR3 in amino acids: CASSPAWGELFF. The CDR3 nucleotides are TGTGCCAGCAGCCCCGCTTGGGGAGAACTGTTTTTT. This chain uses TRBV6-1 with TRBJ1-4; no definite D call. The CDR3 has 12 residues. Per the germline V gene, CDR1 is MNHNS and CDR2 is SASEGT. V dropped 6 bases and J dropped 12 bases, with 14 bases sitting between them.

V usage is TRBV29-1 and J usage is TRBJ2-1, with a weak D call TRBD2 (6 bases). This CDR3 has 11 residues. V lost 4 bases, J lost 7 bases, and 8 bases lay in between. From germline, CDR1 is SQVTM and CDR2 ANQGSEA. Here the CDR3 DNA reads TGCAGCGTTGGGGAGGAGAATGAGCAGTTCTTC. Protein: CSVGEENEQFF.